Listed here are 6 T cell receptor beta chains from one sample, sequenced in a study of blood T cell repertoires in COVID-19. Clones were read by immunoSEQ multiplex PCR, and TCRdb kept only the in-frame ones, dropping some. Found here are just over 300,000 clones, more than 75% of them singletons; the top ten hold about 4.2%. Material for sequencing was PBMCs or T cells enriched from blood (not recorded which). These receptors all come from a man aged 30 to 45 who had recovered from COVID-19.

The V and J genes are TRBV2 and TRBJ1-1; 7 bases are a match to TRBD1. The CDR3 extends over 12 amino acids. The trim removed 7 bases at V and 9 bases at J, leaving 8 bases unmatched. Germline-derived CDR1 and CDR2 are SNHLY and FYNNEI. This CDR3 reads CASTTGRSQAFF. The DNA for the CDR3 is TGTGCCAGCACGACAGGGAGGTCCCAAGCTTTCTTT.

The V gene is TRBV11-3, the J gene TRBJ2-7; a weak D match, TRBD2 (6 bases). V was clipped by 4 bases and J by 3 bases, with 10 bases between them. The CDR3 extends over 13 amino acids. Per germline, CDR1 SGHNT and CDR2 YENEEA. The CDR3 loop reads CASSYGGVYEQYF. The CDR3 nucleotides are TGTGCCAGCAGCTACGGAGGGGTCTACGAGCAGTACTTC.

This chain links TRBV4-1 with TRBJ2-3; TRBD2 aligns across 11 bases. The germline gives CDR1 MGHRA, CDR2 YSYEKL. The CDR3 spans 15 residues. V was clipped by 3 bases and J by 9 bases; unmatched bases: 8. The CDR3 reads CASSQGLADESTQYF. CDR3 in DNA: TGCGCCAGCAGCCAGGGACTAGCGGATGAGTCCACGCAGTATTTT.

The chain joins TRBV2 to TRBJ1-1, with 7 nucleotides matching TRBD1. Germline CDR1 SNHLY, CDR2 FYNNEI. J lost 4 bases, V lost 11 bases, and 10 bases had no gene match. This CDR3 is built from 13 residues. The chain's CDR3 is CAEYRGEGTEAFF. The CDR3 nucleotides are TGTGCCGAGTACAGGGGAGAGGGCACTGAAGCTTTCTTT.

The rearrangement joins TRBV29-1 to TRBJ2-7; no reliable D call. Germline assignment: CDR1 SQVTM and CDR2 ANQGSEA. This CDR3 comprises 12 residues. V lost 3 bases to trimming and J lost 7 bases, with 13 bases between them. The CDR3 protein is CSVEGTALEQYF. The CDR3 bases are TGCAGCGTTGAGGGCACTGCCTTAGAGCAGTACTTC.

The gene calls are TRBV24-1 and TRBJ1-5, with D tentatively TRBD1 (5 bases). Trimming removed 4 bases at V and 4 bases at J, with 10 bases between. CDR1 KGHDR and CDR2 SFDVKD come from the germline V gene. The CDR3 totals 14 residues. This CDR3 is CATSDGGLNQPQHF. The CDR3 DNA reads as TGTGCCACCAGTGACGGGGGGTTGAATCAGCCCCAGCATTTT.